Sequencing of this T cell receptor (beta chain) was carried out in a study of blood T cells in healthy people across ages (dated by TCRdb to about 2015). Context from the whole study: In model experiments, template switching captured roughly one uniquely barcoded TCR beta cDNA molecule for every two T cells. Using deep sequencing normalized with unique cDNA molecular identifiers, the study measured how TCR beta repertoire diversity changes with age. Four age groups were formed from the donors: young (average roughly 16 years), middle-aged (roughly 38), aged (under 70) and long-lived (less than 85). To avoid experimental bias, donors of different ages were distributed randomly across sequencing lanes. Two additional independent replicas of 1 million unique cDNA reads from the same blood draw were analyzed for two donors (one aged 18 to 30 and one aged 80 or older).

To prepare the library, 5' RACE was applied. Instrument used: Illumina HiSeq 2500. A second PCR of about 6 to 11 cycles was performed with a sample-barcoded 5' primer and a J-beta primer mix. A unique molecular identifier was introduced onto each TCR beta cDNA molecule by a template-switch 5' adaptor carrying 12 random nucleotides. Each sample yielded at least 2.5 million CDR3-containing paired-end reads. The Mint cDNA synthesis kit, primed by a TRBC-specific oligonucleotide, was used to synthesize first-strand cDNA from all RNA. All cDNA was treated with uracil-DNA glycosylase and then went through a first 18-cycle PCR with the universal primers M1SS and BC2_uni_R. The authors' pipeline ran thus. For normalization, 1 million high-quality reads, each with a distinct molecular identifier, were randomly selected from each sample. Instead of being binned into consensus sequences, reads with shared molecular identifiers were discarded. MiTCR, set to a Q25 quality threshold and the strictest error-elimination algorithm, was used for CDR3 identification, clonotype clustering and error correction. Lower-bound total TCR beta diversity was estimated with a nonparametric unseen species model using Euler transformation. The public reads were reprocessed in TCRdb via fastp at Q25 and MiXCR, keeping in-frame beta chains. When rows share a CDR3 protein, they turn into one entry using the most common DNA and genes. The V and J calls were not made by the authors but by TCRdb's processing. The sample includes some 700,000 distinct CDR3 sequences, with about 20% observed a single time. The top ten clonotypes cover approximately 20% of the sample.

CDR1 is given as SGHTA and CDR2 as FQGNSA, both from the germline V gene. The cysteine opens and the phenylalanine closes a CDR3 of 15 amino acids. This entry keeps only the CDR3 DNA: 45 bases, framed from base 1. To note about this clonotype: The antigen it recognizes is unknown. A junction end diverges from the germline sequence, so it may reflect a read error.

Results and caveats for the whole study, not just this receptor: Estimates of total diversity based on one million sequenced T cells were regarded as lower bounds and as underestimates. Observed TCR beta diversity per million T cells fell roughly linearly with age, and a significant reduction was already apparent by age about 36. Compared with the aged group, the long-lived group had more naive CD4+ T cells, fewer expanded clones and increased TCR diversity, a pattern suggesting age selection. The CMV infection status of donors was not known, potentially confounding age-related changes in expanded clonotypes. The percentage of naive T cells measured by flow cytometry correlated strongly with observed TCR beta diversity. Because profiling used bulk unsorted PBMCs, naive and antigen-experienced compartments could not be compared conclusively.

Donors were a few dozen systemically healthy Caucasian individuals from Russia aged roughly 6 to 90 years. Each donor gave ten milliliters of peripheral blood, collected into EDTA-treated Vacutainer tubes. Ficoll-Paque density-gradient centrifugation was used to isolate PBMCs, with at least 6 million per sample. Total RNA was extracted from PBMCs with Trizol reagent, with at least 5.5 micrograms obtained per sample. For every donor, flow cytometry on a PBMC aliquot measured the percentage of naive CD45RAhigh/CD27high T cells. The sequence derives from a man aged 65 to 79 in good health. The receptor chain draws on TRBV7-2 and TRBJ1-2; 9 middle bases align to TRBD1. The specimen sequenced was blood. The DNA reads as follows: TGTGCCAGTAGCTTACAGGGGGCCCCTAACTATGGCTACACCTTC. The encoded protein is CASSLQGAPNYGYTF. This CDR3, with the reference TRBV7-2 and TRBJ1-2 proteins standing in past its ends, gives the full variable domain GAGVSQSPSNKVTEKGKDVELRCDPISGHTALYWYRQSLGQGLEFLIYFQGNSAPDKSGLPSDRFSAERTGGSVSTLTIQRTQQEDSAVYLCASSLQGAPNYGYTFGSGTRLTVV.